A selection of T cell receptor beta chains follows, all from one sample in a study of shared clonotypes between healthy human individuals. TCRdb keeps only in-frame clones here, not all; method: immunoSEQ multiplex PCR. The table has 2 million to 2.5 million clones, approximately 95% seen once; the top ten hold around 0.4%. The source material was naive CD4+ T cells from PBMCs. Receptors were obtained from a man aged 18 to 30 in good health. Some clones in this sample may be carry-over from other donors' samples. The CDR3 runs from the conserved cysteine through the conserved F or W. D genes are given only for firm matches. Not every row has a clone size; where given, it reads once, few, many or a size class.

clone_size: NA; v_call: TRBV30; j_call: TRBJ2-5; d_call: TRBD2; cdr3_aa: CAWAHGTSGRDQYF; cdr3_nt: TGTGCCTGGGCCCATGGGACTAGCGGGAGGGATCAGTACTTC
clone_size: NA; v_call: TRBV7-9; j_call: TRBJ2-3; d_call: NA; cdr3_aa: CASSLAGVTDTQYF; cdr3_nt: TGTGCCAGCAGCTTAGCTGGCGTCACAGATACGCAGTATTTT
clone_size: NA; v_call: TRBV5-1; j_call: TRBJ1-1; d_call: NA; cdr3_aa: CASSPSRGNTEAFF; cdr3_nt: TGCGCCAGCAGCCCCTCCAGGGGGAACACTGAAGCTTTCTTT
clone_size: NA; v_call: TRBV5-4; j_call: TRBJ2-3; d_call: NA; cdr3_aa: CASSLRAVSTDTQYF; cdr3_nt: TGTGCCAGCAGCTTGCGGGCGGTTTCCACAGATACGCAGTATTTT
clone_size: NA; v_call: TRBV5-4; j_call: TRBJ2-7; d_call: NA; cdr3_aa: CASSTPARASYEQYF; cdr3_nt: TGTGCCAGCAGCACCCCTGCCAGGGCCTCCTACGAGCAGTACTTC
clone_size: NA; v_call: TRBV6-6; j_call: TRBJ1-2; d_call: TRBD1; cdr3_aa: CASKGRDRSNYGYTF; cdr3_nt: TGTGCCAGCAAGGGAAGGGACAGGTCTAACTATGGCTACACCTTC
clone_size: NA; v_call: TRBV18; j_call: TRBJ2-7; d_call: NA; cdr3_aa: CASSPPAPYEQYF; cdr3_nt: TGTGCCAGCTCACCACCGGCTCCCTACGAGCAGTACTTC
clone_size: NA; v_call: TRBV6-1; j_call: TRBJ2-1; d_call: TRBD1; cdr3_aa: CASSPGTGPGEQFF; cdr3_nt: TGTGCCAGCAGCCCCGGGACAGGGCCTGGTGAGCAGTTCTTC
clone_size: NA; v_call: TRBV5-4; j_call: TRBJ2-7; d_call: TRBD1; cdr3_aa: CASSESGTGTYEQYF; cdr3_nt: TGTGCCAGCAGCGAATCCGGGACAGGGACTTACGAGCAGTACTTC
clone_size: NA; v_call: TRBV7-3; j_call: TRBJ2-1; d_call: NA; cdr3_aa: CASSQGIGSDEQFF; cdr3_nt: TGTGCCAGCAGCCAAGGGATAGGTTCGGATGAGCAGTTCTTC
clone_size: NA; v_call: TRBV9; j_call: TRBJ2-3; d_call: NA; cdr3_aa: CASSVRREPGTDTQYF; cdr3_nt: TGTGCCAGCAGCGTACGCAGGGAGCCTGGGACAGATACGCAGTATTTT
clone_size: NA; v_call: TRBV4-2; j_call: TRBJ2-1; d_call: NA; cdr3_aa: CASSQDPGAPSYNEQFF; cdr3_nt: TGTGCCAGCAGCCAAGATCCAGGGGCGCCCTCCTACAATGAGCAGTTCTTC
clone_size: NA; v_call: TRBV12-5; j_call: TRBJ2-5; d_call: TRBD2; cdr3_aa: CASGLGLAGVETQYF; cdr3_nt: TGTGCTAGTGGTTTAGGACTAGCGGGAGTGGAGACCCAGTACTTC
clone_size: NA; v_call: TRBV5-1; j_call: TRBJ1-1; d_call: NA; cdr3_aa: CASSLGRARATEAFF; cdr3_nt: TGCGCCAGCAGCTTGGGAAGGGCGCGAGCCACTGAAGCTTTCTTT
clone_size: NA; v_call: TRBV7-3; j_call: TRBJ2-1; d_call: TRBD2; cdr3_aa: CASSLDGRAGDEQFF; cdr3_nt: TGTGCCAGCAGCTTAGACGGGAGGGCCGGGGATGAGCAGTTCTTC
clone_size: NA; v_call: TRBV19; j_call: TRBJ1-5; d_call: NA; cdr3_aa: CASSIRPALPQHF; cdr3_nt: TGTGCCAGTAGTATTCGCCCCGCTTTACCCCAGCATTTT
clone_size: NA; v_call: TRBV7-6; j_call: TRBJ2-7; d_call: NA; cdr3_aa: CASSLGRRYEQYF; cdr3_nt: TGTGCCAGCAGCTTAGGCAGGCGGTACGAGCAGTACTTC
clone_size: NA; v_call: TRBV5-5; j_call: TRBJ2-1; d_call: NA; cdr3_aa: CASSLQGASGYNEQFF; cdr3_nt: TGTGCCAGCAGCTTACAGGGGGCTAGCGGGTACAATGAGCAGTTCTTC
clone_size: NA; v_call: TRBV29-1; j_call: TRBJ1-4; d_call: TRBD1; cdr3_aa: CSVEGGGQGAAEKLFF; cdr3_nt: TGCAGCGTTGAAGGAGGGGGACAGGGGGCGGCAGAAAAACTGTTTTTT
clone_size: few; v_call: TRBV28; j_call: TRBJ1-5; d_call: NA; cdr3_aa: CATLFGPQGSQHF; cdr3_nt: TGTGCCACCCTGTTTGGACCGCAGGGGTCCCAGCATTTT
clone_size: NA; v_call: TRBV28; j_call: TRBJ1-2; d_call: NA; cdr3_aa: CASSQPTDFYGYTF; cdr3_nt: TGTGCCAGCAGCCAGCCGACAGACTTCTATGGCTACACCTTC
clone_size: NA; v_call: TRBV28; j_call: TRBJ1-3; d_call: NA; cdr3_aa: CASSFLKGGGNTIYF; cdr3_nt: TGTGCCAGCAGTTTTCTCAAAGGCGGTGGAAACACCATATATTTT
clone_size: few; v_call: TRBV28; j_call: TRBJ1-1; d_call: NA; cdr3_aa: CASSPLAGLGTEAFF; cdr3_nt: TGTGCCAGCAGTCCCCTCGCTGGGTTGGGCACTGAAGCTTTCTTT
clone_size: NA; v_call: TRBV25-1; j_call: TRBJ2-2; d_call: NA; cdr3_aa: CASSGVGGHSTGELFF; cdr3_nt: TGTGCCAGCTCGGGGGTCGGGGGACATAGCACCGGGGAGCTGTTTTTT
clone_size: NA; v_call: TRBV4-1; j_call: TRBJ1-1; d_call: NA; cdr3_aa: CASSGPRGRGGTEAFF; cdr3_nt: TGCGCCAGCAGCGGACCAAGGGGCAGGGGTGGGACTGAAGCTTTCTTT
clone_size: NA; v_call: TRBV10-3; j_call: TRBJ1-3; d_call: NA; cdr3_aa: CAIRAGSFVGNTIYF; cdr3_nt: TGTGCCATCAGGGCCGGGAGCTTCGTTGGAAACACCATATATTTT
clone_size: NA; v_call: TRBV4-1; j_call: TRBJ2-2; d_call: TRBD2; cdr3_aa: CASSQEGRGRARGTGELFF; cdr3_nt: TGCGCCAGCAGCCAAGAAGGGAGGGGCAGGGCGCGGGGCACCGGGGAGCTGTTTTTT
clone_size: NA; v_call: TRBV28; j_call: TRBJ2-7; d_call: NA; cdr3_aa: CASSSPGVGSYEQYF; cdr3_nt: TGTGCCAGCAGTTCACCGGGAGTAGGGTCCTACGAGCAGTACTTC
clone_size: few; v_call: TRBV27; j_call: TRBJ1-1; d_call: NA; cdr3_aa: CASSFAGGNTEAFF; cdr3_nt: TGTGCCAGCAGTTTCGCGGGCGGGAACACTGAAGCTTTCTTT
clone_size: NA; v_call: TRBV27; j_call: TRBJ2-3; d_call: NA; cdr3_aa: CASSLNGFRGGTDTQYF; cdr3_nt: TGTGCCAGCAGCCTAAATGGTTTCCGGGGAGGTACAGATACGCAGTATTTT
clone_size: NA; v_call: TRBV5-1; j_call: TRBJ2-1; d_call: TRBD2; cdr3_aa: CASRLPGGRGEDEQFF; cdr3_nt: TGCGCCAGCAGGCTCCCTGGCGGGAGGGGCGAGGATGAGCAGTTCTTC
clone_size: NA; v_call: TRBV30; j_call: TRBJ2-5; d_call: NA; cdr3_aa: CAWSVGISGVVETQYF; cdr3_nt: TGTGCCTGGAGTGTAGGGATTTCAGGGGTGGTGGAGACCCAGTACTTC
clone_size: once; v_call: TRBV19; j_call: TRBJ2-7; d_call: NA; cdr3_aa: CASTHPSDLYEQYF; cdr3_nt: TGTGCCAGTACCCATCCTAGTGACCTGTACGAGCAGTACTTC
clone_size: NA; v_call: TRBV2; j_call: TRBJ1-2; d_call: NA; cdr3_aa: CASRGQTYGYTF; cdr3_nt: TGTGCCAGCAGGGGACAAACCTATGGCTACACCTTC
clone_size: once; v_call: TRBV4-2; j_call: TRBJ1-3; d_call: TRBD1; cdr3_aa: CASSRDRGGNTIYF; cdr3_nt: TGTGCCAGCAGCCGGGACAGGGGTGGAAACACCATATATTTT
clone_size: NA; v_call: TRBV5-1; j_call: TRBJ2-5; d_call: NA; cdr3_aa: CASSSGTSGAETQYF; cdr3_nt: TGCGCCAGCAGCTCCGGGACCTCCGGGGCAGAGACCCAGTACTTC
clone_size: NA; v_call: TRBV5-4; j_call: TRBJ1-4; d_call: TRBD1; cdr3_aa: CASSKGQGLATNEKLFF; cdr3_nt: TGTGCCAGCAGCAAGGGACAGGGCTTAGCAACTAATGAAAAACTGTTTTTT
clone_size: NA; v_call: TRBV2; j_call: TRBJ1-1; d_call: NA; cdr3_aa: CATFGGGRPNTEAFF; cdr3_nt: TGTGCCACTTTCGGCGGGGGACGGCCTAACACTGAAGCTTTCTTT
clone_size: NA; v_call: TRBV4-1; j_call: TRBJ1-5; d_call: NA; cdr3_aa: CASSQVFRAERQPQHF; cdr3_nt: TGCGCCAGCAGCCAAGTCTTTCGGGCAGAGAGACAGCCCCAGCATTTT
clone_size: NA; v_call: TRBV5-4; j_call: TRBJ1-1; d_call: NA; cdr3_aa: CASSSSGVDTEAFF; cdr3_nt: TGTGCCAGCAGCTCGTCAGGGGTCGACACTGAAGCTTTCTTT
clone_size: NA; v_call: TRBV29-1; j_call: TRBJ1-2; d_call: TRBD1; cdr3_aa: CSVDSQGGNYGYTF; cdr3_nt: TGCAGCGTTGATAGTCAGGGGGGGAACTATGGCTACACCTTC
clone_size: NA; v_call: TRBV28; j_call: TRBJ2-7; d_call: NA; cdr3_aa: CASIVGYEQYF; cdr3_nt: TGTGCCAGCATAGTGGGCTACGAGCAGTACTTC
clone_size: NA; v_call: TRBV4-1; j_call: TRBJ1-5; d_call: TRBD1; cdr3_aa: CASSQMYRGLQGGQPQHF; cdr3_nt: TGCGCCAGCAGCCAGATGTACAGGGGTCTCCAGGGGGGTCAGCCCCAGCATTTT
clone_size: NA; v_call: TRBV5-5; j_call: TRBJ1-5; d_call: NA; cdr3_aa: CASSPLAGAFDQPQHF; cdr3_nt: TGTGCCAGCAGCCCGTTGGCGGGGGCATTTGATCAGCCCCAGCATTTT
clone_size: NA; v_call: TRBV29-1; j_call: TRBJ2-2; d_call: TRBD1; cdr3_aa: CSVGGTGGFDTGELFF; cdr3_nt: TGCAGCGTTGGAGGGACAGGGGGCTTCGACACCGGGGAGCTGTTTTTT
clone_size: NA; v_call: TRBV28; j_call: TRBJ2-5; d_call: NA; cdr3_aa: CASPPGLKTQYF; cdr3_nt: TGTGCCAGCCCTCCAGGGCTTAAGACCCAGTACTTC
clone_size: NA; v_call: TRBV25-1; j_call: TRBJ1-2; d_call: NA; cdr3_aa: CASSDPVVPYGYTF; cdr3_nt: TGTGCCAGCAGTGACCCGGTGGTCCCCTATGGCTACACCTTC
clone_size: NA; v_call: TRBV7-9; j_call: TRBJ1-3; d_call: NA; cdr3_aa: CASSLAGPGNTIYF; cdr3_nt: TGTGCCAGCAGCTTAGCGGGGCCGGGAAACACCATATATTTT
clone_size: NA; v_call: TRBV5-1; j_call: TRBJ1-1; d_call: NA; cdr3_aa: CASSPDGQGFGEAFF; cdr3_nt: TGCGCCAGCAGCCCGGATGGGCAGGGGTTCGGTGAAGCTTTCTTT
clone_size: NA; v_call: TRBV7-6; j_call: TRBJ2-2; d_call: NA; cdr3_aa: CASSLIPWERSDAGELFF; cdr3_nt: TGTGCCAGCAGCTTAATCCCTTGGGAGCGATCAGACGCCGGGGAGCTGTTTTTT
clone_size: NA; v_call: TRBV2; j_call: TRBJ1-3; d_call: NA; cdr3_aa: CASRGGGFGNTIYF; cdr3_nt: TGTGCCAGCAGGGGCGGTGGGTTCGGAAACACCATATATTTT
clone_size: few; v_call: TRBV7-2; j_call: TRBJ1-1; d_call: NA; cdr3_aa: CASSSQWDTEAFF; cdr3_nt: TGTGCCAGCAGCTCACAGTGGGACACTGAAGCTTTCTTT
clone_size: NA; v_call: TRBV5-6; j_call: TRBJ2-5; d_call: NA; cdr3_aa: CASSPGTQGKGFQETQYF; cdr3_nt: TGTGCCAGCAGCCCAGGGACCCAAGGGAAGGGTTTTCAAGAGACCCAGTACTTC
clone_size: NA; v_call: TRBV15; j_call: TRBJ2-2; d_call: NA; cdr3_aa: CATSRDGGVSGELFF; cdr3_nt: TGTGCCACCAGCAGAGATGGTGGGGTTAGCGGGGAGCTGTTTTTT
clone_size: NA; v_call: TRBV15; j_call: TRBJ1-1; d_call: TRBD1; cdr3_aa: CATSRMTGINMNTEAFF; cdr3_nt: TGTGCCACCAGCAGAATGACAGGGATTAATATGAACACTGAAGCTTTCTTT